This section outlines one TCR beta chain sequence together with its context. Within the sample, other DNA sequences also encode this same CDR3. This record comes from a study of blood T cell repertoires in COVID-19. Study in general: Acute and convalescent COVID-19 specimens originated in the United States, Italy and Spain. In each case, the material was cDNA or gDNA derived from T cells, B-cell-depleted T cells, or PBMCs.

CDR1 SGHNT and CDR2 YYREEE come from the germline V gene (reference sequence). The CDR3 loop spans 15 amino acids. Trimming took 5 bases from V and 0 from J; bases not matched to a gene: 1. During active infection, Seattle patients enrolled and were then monitored through disease. Assay: immunoSEQ multiplex PCR; the TCRdb copy retains only in-frame clones and omits some. Here the sample spans 230,000 or so clones, roughly 79% being singletons. The V and J genes are TRBV5-4 and TRBJ2-6; 8 bases map to TRBD1. The TCR was taken from a woman older than 75 with COVID-19, enrolled during active disease. Sequencing input: peripheral blood. CDR3 nucleotide sequence: TGTGCCAGCAGTACAGGGGGCTCTGGGGCCAACGTCCTGACTTTC. Translation gives CASSTGGSGANVLTF.